The rows below give T cell receptor beta chains drawn from one sample of a study of shared clonotypes between healthy human individuals. Method: immunoSEQ multiplex PCR; TCRdb's copy keeps in-frame clones and lacks some. The data hold 600,000 or so clones, with around 95% observed a single time. Sequencing input: naive CD8+ T cells sorted from blood. All receptors come from a woman in her twenties or thirties in good health. Both conserved end residues are part of each CDR3. Fields, in order: J gene, V gene, clone size, D gene, CDR3 DNA, CDR3 protein. D genes are given only for firm matches. Only part of the rows carry a size: once, few, many, or a class if the clone is expanded.

TRBJ2-1 | TRBV2 | - | TRBD1 | TGTGCCAGCAGCCCGGACAGGGACGCCAACAATGAGCAGTTCTTC | CASSPDRDANNEQFF
TRBJ2-5 | TRBV11-2 | - | - | TGTGCCAGCAGCGGGGAAGGGCAGACTCAAGAGACCCAGTACTTC | CASSGEGQTQETQYF
TRBJ1-3 | TRBV5-6 | - | - | TGTGCCAGCGAAGACAGAAACTCTGGAAACACCATATATTTT | CASEDRNSGNTIYF
TRBJ2-3 | TRBV2 | - | - | TGTGCCAGCAGTGGAGGGGTTGGGGGCGATACGCAGTATTTT | CASSGGVGGDTQYF
TRBJ1-3 | TRBV28 | - | TRBD1 | TGTGCCAGCAGTTTATTTCCGACAGGGACATCCTCTGGAAACACCATATATTTT | CASSLFPTGTSSGNTIYF
TRBJ2-7 | TRBV28 | - | - | TGTGCCAGCAGTTTCGGGACGGGACATCATACCTCCTACGAGCAGTACTTC | CASSFGTGHHTSYEQYF
TRBJ2-3 | TRBV4-1 | - | - | TGCGCCAGCAGCCAGGGACCCCACACAGATACGCAGTATTTT | CASSQGPHTDTQYF
TRBJ2-1 | TRBV7-8 | - | TRBD2 | TGTGCCAGCAGCTTAGGGATGGCTAGCGGGATTCCATATGAGCAGTTCTTC | CASSLGMASGIPYEQFF
TRBJ1-4 | TRBV19 | once | TRBD1 | TGTGCCAGTAGTATTGGGACAGGGGGCGCTTCATGGTTTTTT | CASSIGTGGASWFF
TRBJ1-2 | TRBV27 | - | - | TGTGCCAGCAGTTTATCAGCGAACTATGGCTACACCTTC | CASSLSANYGYTF
TRBJ2-7 | TRBV19 | - | TRBD2 | TGTGCCAGTAGGGAGGGGAGGGGTGTCGAGCAGTACTTC | CASREGRGVEQYF
TRBJ2-7 | TRBV7-2 | - | TRBD2 | TGTGCCAGCAGCCCGGGACTAGCGGGGTACGAGCAGTACTTC | CASSPGLAGYEQYF
TRBJ1-6 | TRBV13 | - | - | TGTGCCAGCAGCTTCCAGGACAGTTCCACGGGGGCCCTCCACTTT | CASSFQDSSTGALHF
TRBJ2-7 | TRBV27 | - | TRBD1 | TGTGCCAGCAGTTTGTCCCGACAGGGAAACGAGCAGTACTTC | CASSLSRQGNEQYF
TRBJ1-1 | TRBV27 | - | TRBD1 | TGTGCCAGCAGTTCGGTAGGGGGCCCGGACACTGAAGCTTTCTTT | CASSSVGGPDTEAFF
TRBJ2-3 | TRBV28 | - | - | TGTGCCAGCAGCCTAATCCGGGGGAGCACAGATACGCAGTATTTT | CASSLIRGSTDTQYF
TRBJ2-5 | TRBV18 | - | - | TGTGCCAGCTCACGAGAGACCCAGTACTTC | CASSRETQYF
TRBJ2-1 | TRBV29-1 | - | TRBD1 | TGCAGCGTACCGATGAGGACAGGGCCCTACAATGAGCAGTTCTTC | CSVPMRTGPYNEQFF
TRBJ1-2 | TRBV2 | - | TRBD1 | TGTGCCAGCGGAGGGACAGGGAAAGGCTACACCTTC | CASGGTGKGYTF
TRBJ2-3 | TRBV27 | - | - | TGTGCCAGCAGTTTAATGGCGTCCCCAGATACGCAGTATTTT | CASSLMASPDTQYF
TRBJ2-7 | TRBV9 | - | TRBD1 | TGTGCCAGCAGCGTAGCGGGGACAGGGGGGGAGCAGTACTTC | CASSVAGTGGEQYF
TRBJ2-5 | TRBV11-2 | - | - | TGTGCCAGCCAAGAAGGGGGCCAAGAGACCCAGTACTTC | CASQEGGQETQYF
TRBJ2-1 | TRBV7-9 | - | TRBD2 | TGTGCCAGCAGCCACGACCTAGCGGGAGGACCAGGCGAGTTCTTC | CASSHDLAGGPGEFF
TRBJ2-3 | TRBV2 | - | TRBD2 | TGTGCCAGCAGTGTCCCTAGCGGGAGTAGCACAGATACGCAGTATTTT | CASSVPSGSSTDTQYF
TRBJ2-7 | TRBV6-4 | - | - | TGTGCCACCTTGGGGGAGACGTACTACGAGCAGTACTTC | CATLGETYYEQYF
TRBJ1-4 | TRBV4-1 | - | - | TGCGCCAGCAGCCCGACCCACGAGCGGGAAAAACTGTTTTTT | CASSPTHEREKLFF
TRBJ2-7 | TRBV27 | - | - | TGTGCCAGCAGTTTGACGATCCCTGGCGAGCAGTACTTC | CASSLTIPGEQYF
TRBJ2-7 | TRBV10-2 | - | TRBD2 | TGCGCCAGCAGTGAGTCTCCTAGCGGGAGTTACGAGCAGTACTTC | CASSESPSGSYEQYF
TRBJ2-7 | TRBV16 | - | TRBD2 | TGTGCCAGCAGCCCCCAAGCCGCCGCGGGAGGGGAGCAGTACTTC | CASSPQAAAGGEQYF
TRBJ2-7 | TRBV13 | - | TRBD1 | TGTGCCAGCAGCTTAGTGGGACAGGGAACGAACTACGAGCAGTACTTC | CASSLVGQGTNYEQYF
TRBJ2-7 | TRBV5-4 | - | - | TGTGCCAGCAGCTTGGGGGACACGGGCTACGAGCAGTACTTC | CASSLGDTGYEQYF
TRBJ2-1 | TRBV15 | - | TRBD2 | TGTGCCACCTCTGAGGGAACTAGCGGGAACAATGAGCAGTTCTTC | CATSEGTSGNNEQFF
TRBJ1-4 | TRBV9 | - | TRBD1 | TGTGCCAGCAGCATCAGAGACAGGGTGGGAGAAAAACTGTTTTTT | CASSIRDRVGEKLFF
TRBJ2-2 | TRBV11-2 | once | TRBD2 | TGTGCCAGCAGCTTAGATTGGACTAGCGGGGTGGGTGACACCGGGGAGCTGTTTTTT | CASSLDWTSGVGDTGELFF
TRBJ2-2 | TRBV6-1 | - | - | TGTGCCAGCAGTGAAGCTAGAGGTGGGACCGGGGAGCTGTTTTTT | CASSEARGGTGELFF
TRBJ1-2 | TRBV7-9 | - | - | TGTGCCAGCAGCTTAGGGGGGACTCTTATCTATGGCTACACCTTC | CASSLGGTLIYGYTF
TRBJ2-1 | TRBV6-6 | - | TRBD2 | TGTGCCAGCAGTTACGCGGGAGCCGGGGCGGATGAGCAGTTCTTC | CASSYAGAGADEQFF
TRBJ2-7 | TRBV7-2 | - | TRBD2 | TGTGCCAGCAGCTTAGTGGCTCTAGCGGGAGGAAAATCCTACGAGCAGTACTTC | CASSLVALAGGKSYEQYF
TRBJ1-1 | TRBV19 | once | - | TGTGCCAGTAGTATAGATCTAGAACAGCCGCTAGAAGCTTTCTTT | CASSIDLEQPLEAFF
TRBJ2-1 | TRBV27 | - | - | TGTGCCAGCAGTCCCGGGGTCTCCTACAATGAGCAGTTCTTC | CASSPGVSYNEQFF
TRBJ2-7 | TRBV29-1 | - | TRBD1 | TGCAGCGTTGAGGAAAGGGACAGGGCCTACGAGCAGTACTTC | CSVEERDRAYEQYF
TRBJ2-3 | TRBV19 | - | TRBD1 | TGTGCCAGTAGTATAGTTCCAGGGGGCGAGGAAGATACGCAGTATTTT | CASSIVPGGEEDTQYF
TRBJ1-3 | TRBV11-2 | - | - | TGTGCCAGCAGCTTGTCAAACACCATATATTTT | CASSLSNTIYF
TRBJ2-7 | TRBV7-7 | - | - | TGTGCCAGCAGCTCGGGACGGGGAGCCTACGAGCAGTACTTC | CASSSGRGAYEQYF
TRBJ2-7 | TRBV19 | - | - | TGTGCCAGTATGGGAACGGGCGAGCAGTACTTC | CASMGTGEQYF
TRBJ1-2 | TRBV27 | - | TRBD1 | TGTGCCAGCAGTTCGGGACAGCCAGACCGGTGGGGCTACACCTTC | CASSSGQPDRWGYTF
TRBJ2-5 | TRBV19 | - | - | TGTGCCAGTAGTATTGGAGGCGGGTACCAAGAGACCCAGTACTTC | CASSIGGGYQETQYF
TRBJ2-3 | TRBV14 | - | - | TGTGCCAGCAGCGGTTTTCCCGGGATCCATACGCAGTATTTT | CASSGFPGIHTQYF
TRBJ1-5 | TRBV27 | - | - | TGTGCCAGCGGGTCCGAATGGGGGGCTGGACAGCCCCAGCATTTT | CASGSEWGAGQPQHF
TRBJ2-3 | TRBV27 | - | - | TGTGCCAGCAGTATACTAGTGACAGATACGCAGTATTTT | CASSILVTDTQYF
TRBJ1-2 | TRBV25-1 | - | TRBD1 | TGTGCCAGCAGTGATTGGGGACAGGGTGTCTATGGCTACACCTTC | CASSDWGQGVYGYTF
TRBJ1-5 | TRBV5-1 | - | - | TGCGCCAGCAGCTTTTCAGGGCCACAGCCCCAGCATTTT | CASSFSGPQPQHF
TRBJ2-1 | TRBV13 | - | - | TGTGCCAGCACCTTTACACTGTACAATGAGCAGTTCTTC | CASTFTLYNEQFF
TRBJ2-1 | TRBV6-6 | - | - | TGTGCCAGCAGTTACTCTGGCTATGAGCAGTTCTTC | CASSYSGYEQFF
TRBJ1-1 | TRBV4-1 | - | - | TGCGCCAGCAGCCATGGTTATACTGAAGCTTTCTTT | CASSHGYTEAFF
TRBJ1-1 | TRBV19 | - | - | TGTGCCAGTAGTCCTCATGAGAGGATCCTCACTGAAGCTTTCTTT | CASSPHERILTEAFF
TRBJ1-1 | TRBV19 | - | - | TGTGCCAGTAGTATAGGAACCGGGACAAGGAACACTGAAGCTTTCTTT | CASSIGTGTRNTEAFF
TRBJ2-1 | TRBV28 | - | - | TGTGCCAGCAGTTTAGGCGGGCTCGGCCATGAGCAGTTCTTC | CASSLGGLGHEQFF
TRBJ2-7 | TRBV2 | - | - | TGTGCCAGCAGTGTGGAAAACTACGAGCAGTACTTC | CASSVENYEQYF
TRBJ2-7 | TRBV10-3 | - | TRBD2 | TGTGCCATCAGTGAGGGCCTAGCGGGATTCTCCTACGAGCAGTACTTC | CAISEGLAGFSYEQYF